This entry concerns a single TCR beta chain. This sample is part of a study of early stage breast cancer tumors. Study in general: Average read coverage per sample was 7.5 to 10-fold.

Looked up from germline, CDR1 is SGHTA and CDR2 is FQGNSA. The ends were cut back, 5 bases at V and 4 bases at J, with 9 bases in the middle. CDR3 size: 14 residues. Each sample had two DNA replicates, 0.5 to 0.65 ug blood or 1.5 ug tissue. Here immunoSEQ multiplex PCR was the method, and the copy in TCRdb shows in-frame clones only, minus some. This sample has about 9,000 clones; over 55% occur once, and the top ten carry about a sixth. The sequence was collected from a person aged 60 to 70 with breast cancer. The specimen sequenced was normal breast tissue next to the tumor. The J gene is TRBJ2-6, the V gene TRBV7-2; D is undetermined. The CDR3 spells CASSGLRGANVLTF. The CDR3 DNA reads TGTGCCAGCAGCGGGTTGCGGGGGGCCAACGTCCTGACTTTC.